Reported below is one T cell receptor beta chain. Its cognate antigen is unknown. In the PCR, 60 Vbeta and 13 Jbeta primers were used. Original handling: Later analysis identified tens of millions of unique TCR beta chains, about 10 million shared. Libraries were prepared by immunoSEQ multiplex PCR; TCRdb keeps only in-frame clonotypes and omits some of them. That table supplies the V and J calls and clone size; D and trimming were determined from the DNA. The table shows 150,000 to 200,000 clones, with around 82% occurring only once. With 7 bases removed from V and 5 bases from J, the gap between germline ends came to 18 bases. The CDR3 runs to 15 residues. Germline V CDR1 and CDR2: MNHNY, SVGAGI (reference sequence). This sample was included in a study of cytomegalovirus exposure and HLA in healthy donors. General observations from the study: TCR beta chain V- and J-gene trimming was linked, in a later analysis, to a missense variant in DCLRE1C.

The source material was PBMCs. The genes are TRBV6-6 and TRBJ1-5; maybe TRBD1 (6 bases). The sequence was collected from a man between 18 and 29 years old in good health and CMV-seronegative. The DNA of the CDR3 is TGTGCCAGCAATTCTCCGACAGGTAGAGATCAGCCCCAGCATTTT. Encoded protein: CASNSPTGRDQPQHF.